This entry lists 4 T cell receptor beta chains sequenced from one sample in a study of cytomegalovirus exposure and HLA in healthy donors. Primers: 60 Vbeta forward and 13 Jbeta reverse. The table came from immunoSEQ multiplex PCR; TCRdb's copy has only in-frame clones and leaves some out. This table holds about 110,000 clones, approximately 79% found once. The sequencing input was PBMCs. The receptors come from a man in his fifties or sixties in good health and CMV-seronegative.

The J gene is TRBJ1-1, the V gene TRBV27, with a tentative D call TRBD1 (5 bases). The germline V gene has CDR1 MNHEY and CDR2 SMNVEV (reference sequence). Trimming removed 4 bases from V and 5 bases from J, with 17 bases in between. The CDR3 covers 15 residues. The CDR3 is CASSSGWEGRTEAFF. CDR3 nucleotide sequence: TGTGCCAGCAGTTCGGGATGGGAGGGGCGGACTGAAGCTTTCTTT.

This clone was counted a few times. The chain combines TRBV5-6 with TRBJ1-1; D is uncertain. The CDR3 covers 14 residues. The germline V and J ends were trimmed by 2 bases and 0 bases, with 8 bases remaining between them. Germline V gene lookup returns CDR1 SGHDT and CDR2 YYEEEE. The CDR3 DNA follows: TGTGCCAGCAGCTTTGACAATATGAACACTGAAGCTTTCTTT. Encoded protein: CASSFDNMNTEAFF.

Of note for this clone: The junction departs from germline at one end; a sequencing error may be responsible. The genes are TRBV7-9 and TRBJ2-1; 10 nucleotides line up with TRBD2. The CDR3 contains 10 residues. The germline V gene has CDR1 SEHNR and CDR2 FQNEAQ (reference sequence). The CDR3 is CTSGGAKEFF. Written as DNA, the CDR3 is TGTACCAGCGGGGGGGCCAAGGAGTTCTTC.

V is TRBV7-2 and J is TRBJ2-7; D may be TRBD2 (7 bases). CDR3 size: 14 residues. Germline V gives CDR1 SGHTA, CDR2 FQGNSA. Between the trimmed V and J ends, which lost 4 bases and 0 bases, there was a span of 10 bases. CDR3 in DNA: TGTGCCAGCAGCTGGGGGGGGCCCTCCTACGAGCAGTACGTC. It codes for CASSWGGPSYEQYV.